This TCR beta chain came from a study of human T cells and chemical hapten exposure. From the RACE reads, TCRdb called clonotypes with MiXCR, one entry per CDR3 protein. The data show some 380,000 distinct CDR3 sequences, more than 4.5% seen once. Specified time point: patch test 1, 2 weeks after DPC sensitization. The treatment was: therapeutic diphenylcyclopropenone sensitization with weekly scalp DPC. Only a few counts were recorded for this clonotype. The source was whole blood, collected in connection with sensitization to the hapten diphenylcyclopropenone (DPC). This clonotype was obtained from a woman in her forties or fifties with alopecia areata. Some clones in this sample may be carry-over from other donors' samples.

Here the CDR3 DNA reads TGTGCCAGCAGCCCTCAGACCTACTCTGGAAACACCATATATTTT. It codes for CASSPQTYSGNTIYF. The chain employs TRBV7-9 and TRBJ1-3; no clear D gene. In germline, CDR1 is SEHNR, CDR2 FQNEAQ (reference sequence). The CDR3 extends over 15 amino acids. Trimming left V 5 bases short and J 0 bases short, with 11 bases between.